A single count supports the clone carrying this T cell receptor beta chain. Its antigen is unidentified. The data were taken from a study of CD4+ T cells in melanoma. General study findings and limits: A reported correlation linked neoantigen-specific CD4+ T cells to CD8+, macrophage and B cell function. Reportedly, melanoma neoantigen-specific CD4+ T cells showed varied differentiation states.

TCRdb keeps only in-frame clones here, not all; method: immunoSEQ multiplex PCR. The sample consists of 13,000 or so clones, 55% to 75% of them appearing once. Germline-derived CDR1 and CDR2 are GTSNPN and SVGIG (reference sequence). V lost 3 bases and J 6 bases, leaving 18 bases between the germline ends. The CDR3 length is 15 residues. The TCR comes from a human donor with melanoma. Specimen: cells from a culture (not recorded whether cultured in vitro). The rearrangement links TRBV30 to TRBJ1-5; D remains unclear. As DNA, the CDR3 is TGTGCCTGGAGAGTAGCAACGGGCGCAGGTCAGCCCCAGCATTTT. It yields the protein CAWRVATGAGQPQHF.